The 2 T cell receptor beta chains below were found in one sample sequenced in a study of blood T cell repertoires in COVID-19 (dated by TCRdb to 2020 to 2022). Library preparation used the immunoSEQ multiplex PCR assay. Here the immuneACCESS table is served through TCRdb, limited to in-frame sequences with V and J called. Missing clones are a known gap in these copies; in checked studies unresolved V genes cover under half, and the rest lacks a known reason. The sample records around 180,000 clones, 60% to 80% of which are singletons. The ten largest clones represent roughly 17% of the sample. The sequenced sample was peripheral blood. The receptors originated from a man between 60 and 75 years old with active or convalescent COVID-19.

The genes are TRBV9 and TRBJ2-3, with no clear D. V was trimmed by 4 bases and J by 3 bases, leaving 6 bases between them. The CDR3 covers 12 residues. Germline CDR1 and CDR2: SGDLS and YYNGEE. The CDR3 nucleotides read TGTGCCAGCAGCTTATCGACAGATACGCAGTATTTT. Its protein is CASSLSTDTQYF.

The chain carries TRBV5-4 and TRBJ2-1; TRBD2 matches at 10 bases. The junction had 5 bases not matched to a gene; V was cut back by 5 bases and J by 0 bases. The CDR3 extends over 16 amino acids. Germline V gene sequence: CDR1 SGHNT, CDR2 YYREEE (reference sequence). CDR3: CASSPSGGSSYNEQFF. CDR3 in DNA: TGTGCCAGCAGTCCTAGCGGGGGCAGCTCCTACAATGAGCAGTTCTTC.